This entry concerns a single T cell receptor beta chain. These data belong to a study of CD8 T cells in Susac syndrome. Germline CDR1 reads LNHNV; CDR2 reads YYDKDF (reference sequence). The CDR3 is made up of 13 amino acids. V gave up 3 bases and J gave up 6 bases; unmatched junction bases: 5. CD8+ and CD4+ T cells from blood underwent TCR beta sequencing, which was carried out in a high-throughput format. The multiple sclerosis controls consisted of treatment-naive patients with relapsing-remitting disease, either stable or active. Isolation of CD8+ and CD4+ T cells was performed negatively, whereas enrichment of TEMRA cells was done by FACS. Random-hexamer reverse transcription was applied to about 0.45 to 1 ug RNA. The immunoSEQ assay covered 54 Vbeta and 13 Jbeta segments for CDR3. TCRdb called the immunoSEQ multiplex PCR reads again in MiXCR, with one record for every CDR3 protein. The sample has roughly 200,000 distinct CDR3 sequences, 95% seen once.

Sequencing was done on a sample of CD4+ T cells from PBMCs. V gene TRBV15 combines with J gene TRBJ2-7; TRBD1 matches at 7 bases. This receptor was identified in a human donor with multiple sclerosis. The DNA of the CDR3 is TGTGCCACCAGCAGGGGAACAGGGGTCGAGCAGTACTTC. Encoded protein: CATSRGTGVEQYF.